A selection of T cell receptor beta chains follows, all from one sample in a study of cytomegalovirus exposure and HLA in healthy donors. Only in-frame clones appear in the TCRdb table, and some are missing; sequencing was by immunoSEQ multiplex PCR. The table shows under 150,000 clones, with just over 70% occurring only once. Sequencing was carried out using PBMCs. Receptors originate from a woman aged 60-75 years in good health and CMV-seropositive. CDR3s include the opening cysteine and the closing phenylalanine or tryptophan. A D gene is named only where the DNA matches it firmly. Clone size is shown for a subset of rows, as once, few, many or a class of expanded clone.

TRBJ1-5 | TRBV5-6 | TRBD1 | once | CASSLRQGNRYSNQPQHF | TGTGCCAGCAGCTTAAGACAGGGCAACCGGTATAGCAATCAGCCCCAGCATTTT
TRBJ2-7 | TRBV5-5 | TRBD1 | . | CASSYLGQGGYEQYF | TGTGCCAGCAGCTACCTGGGACAGGGAGGTTACGAGCAGTACTTC
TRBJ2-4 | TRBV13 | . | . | CASSTETAGPKNIQYF | TGTGCCAGCAGCACCGAGACAGCGGGCCCCAAAAACATTCAGTACTTC
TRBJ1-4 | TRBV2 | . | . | CASLAGGTTNEKLFF | TGTGCCAGCCTCGCGGGGGGAACAACTAATGAAAAACTGTTTTTT
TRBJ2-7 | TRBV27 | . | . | CASSILTGDEQYF | TGTGCCAGCAGTATCCTGACCGGGGACGAGCAGTACTTC
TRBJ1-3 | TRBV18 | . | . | CASSERDVGNTIYF | TGTGCCAGCTCAGAACGGGATGTTGGAAACACCATATATTTT
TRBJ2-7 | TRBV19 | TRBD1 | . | CATRTGGTYEQYF | TGTGCCACCCGGACAGGGGGCACCTACGAGCAGTACTTC
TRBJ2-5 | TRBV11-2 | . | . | CASSPGRDAQETQYF | TGTGCCAGCAGCCCAGGGCGGGACGCCCAAGAGACCCAGTACTTC
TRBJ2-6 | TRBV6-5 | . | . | CASSYLRQASDVLTF | TGTGCCAGCAGTTACCTCCGCCAGGCTTCAGACGTCCTGACTTTC
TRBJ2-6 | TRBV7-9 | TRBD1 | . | CASSIGQGAGGANVLTF | TGTGCCAGCAGCATTGGACAGGGGGCGGGAGGGGCCAACGTCCTGACTTTC
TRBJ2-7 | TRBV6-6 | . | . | CASSSRSGREQYF | TGTGCCAGCAGTTCCCGTTCAGGCCGGGAGCAGTACTTC
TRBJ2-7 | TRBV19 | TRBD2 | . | CASSREGNEQYF | TGTGCCAGTAGTAGGGAGGGTAACGAGCAGTACTTC
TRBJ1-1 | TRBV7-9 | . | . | CASSEDRRRTEAFF | TGTGCCAGCAGCGAAGACCGGCGGCGGACTGAAGCTTTCTTT
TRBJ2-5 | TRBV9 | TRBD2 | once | CASSVGGLAGRETQYF | TGTGCCAGCAGCGTAGGGGGACTAGCGGGGCGTGAGACCCAGTACTTC
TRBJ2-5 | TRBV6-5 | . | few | CASSFNIPGETQYF | TGTGCCAGCAGTTTTAACATCCCCGGGGAGACCCAGTACTTC
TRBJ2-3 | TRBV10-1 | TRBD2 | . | CASSESAGGAEDTQYF | TGCGCCAGCAGTGAGTCTGCCGGGGGGGCCGAAGATACGCAGTATTTT
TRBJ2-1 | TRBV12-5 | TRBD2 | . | CASGLVRLAGGLSYNEQFF | TGTGCTAGTGGTTTGGTACGACTAGCGGGGGGGCTTTCCTACAATGAGCAGTTCTTC
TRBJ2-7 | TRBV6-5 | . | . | CASSPGLHEQYF | TGTGCCAGCAGTCCGGGACTGCACGAGCAGTACTTC
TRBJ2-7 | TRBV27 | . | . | CASSRPEARREQYF | TGTGCCAGCAGTCGCCCCGAGGCGCGTCGTGAGCAGTACTTC
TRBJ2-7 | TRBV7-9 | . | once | CSSRDTGTGGSYEQYF | TGTTCCAGCAGGGACACCGGGACGGGGGGCTCCTACGAGCAGTACTTC
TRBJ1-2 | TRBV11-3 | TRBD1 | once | CASSLGGGGNGYTF | TGTGCCAGCAGCTTAGGAGGAGGGGGCAATGGCTACACCTTC
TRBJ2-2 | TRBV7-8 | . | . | CASSSRQMNTGELFF | TGTGCCAGCAGCTCTAGGCAGATGAACACCGGGGAGCTGTTTTTT
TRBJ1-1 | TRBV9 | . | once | CASSTQGMNTEAFF | TGTGCCAGCAGCACACAGGGTATGAACACTGAAGCTTTCTTT
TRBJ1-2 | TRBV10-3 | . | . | CAISPDPENGYGYTF | TGTGCCATCAGTCCCGACCCGGAGAATGGCTATGGCTACACCTTC
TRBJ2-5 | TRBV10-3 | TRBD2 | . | CAITLGNAAGGPQYF | TGTGCCATCACCCTGGGGAATGCAGCGGGGGGGCCCCAGTACTTC
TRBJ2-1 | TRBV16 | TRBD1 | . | CASSQSDRDYNEQFF | TGTGCCAGCAGCCAATCGGACAGGGATTACAATGAGCAGTTCTTC
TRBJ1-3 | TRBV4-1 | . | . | CASSQPGREPGNTIYF | TGCGCCAGCAGCCAACCTGGCCGGGAGCCTGGAAACACCATATATTTT
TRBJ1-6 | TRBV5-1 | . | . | CAGSSELSSYNSPLHF | TGCGCCGGCAGCTCTGAGCTGAGCTCCTATAATTCACCCCTCCACTTT
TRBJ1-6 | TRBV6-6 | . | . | CASSPRGRNNSPLHF | TGTGCCAGCAGCCCCCGGGGGAGGAATAATTCACCCCTCCACTTT
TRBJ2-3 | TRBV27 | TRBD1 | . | CASSSIPPGTGGDTQYF | TGTGCCAGCAGTTCCATCCCGCCCGGGACAGGGGGGGATACGCAGTATTTT
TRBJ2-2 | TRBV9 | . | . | CASSVSPNTGELFF | TGTGCCAGCAGCGTATCCCCAAACACCGGGGAGCTGTTTTTT
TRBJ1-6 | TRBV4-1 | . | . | CASRTRSANNSPLHF | TGCGCCAGCAGAACACGAAGTGCCAATAATTCACCCCTCCACTTT
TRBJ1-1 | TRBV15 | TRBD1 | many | CATSKDRESPEAFF | TGTGCCACCAGCAAGGACAGGGAATCCCCTGAAGCTTTCTTT
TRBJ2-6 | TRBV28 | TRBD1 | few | CASSSGTGVLSSGANVLTF | TGTGCCAGCAGTTCAGGGACAGGGGTCCTGTCCTCTGGGGCCAACGTCCTGACTTTC
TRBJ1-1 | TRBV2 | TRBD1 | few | CASSGGKGADTEAFF | TGTGCCAGCAGTGGGGGGAAGGGGGCAGACACTGAAGCTTTCTTT
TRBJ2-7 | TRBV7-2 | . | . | CASSLGGPLYEQYF | TGTGCCAGCAGCTTAGGAGGCCCCCTCTACGAGCAGTACTTC
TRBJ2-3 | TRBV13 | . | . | CASSPLGTSPPEDTQYF | TGTGCCAGCAGCCCGCTCGGGACTTCCCCTCCCGAAGATACGCAGTATTTT
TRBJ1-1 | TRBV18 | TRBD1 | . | CASSRGGTGDTEAFF | TGTGCCAGCTCACGCGGGGGGACAGGGGACACTGAAGCTTTCTTT
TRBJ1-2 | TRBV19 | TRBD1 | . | CASSAATGGSYGYTF | TGTGCCAGTAGTGCCGCGACAGGGGGAAGCTATGGCTACACCTTC
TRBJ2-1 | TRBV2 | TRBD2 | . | CASSGVQRGGLNNEQFF | TGTGCTAGCAGTGGTGTCCAGCGGGGGGGCCTAAACAATGAGCAGTTCTTC